A selection of T cell receptor beta chains follows, all from one sample in a study of T cell responses to AZD1222 COVID-19 vaccine. The data were produced by immunoSEQ multiplex PCR, yet TCRdb's version contains in-frame clones alone and is incomplete. The sample gives about 120,000 clones, over 75% of which show up once; 6.9% is in the top ten. Sequences were derived from peripheral blood, sampled on day 0 of AZD1222 vaccination. These receptors all stem from an adult in good health. Each CDR3 is given with its conserved first and last residue. The order of the fields is V gene, D gene, clone size, CDR3 length, J gene, CDR3 DNA, CDR3 protein. D genes are given only for firm matches. Rows may omit the clone size; those that give it use once, few, many or a size class.

v_gene: TRBV3-1/TRBV3-2
d_gene: TRBD1
abundance: -
len: 15
j_gene: TRBJ2-7
CDR3nt: TGTGCCAGCGGCGGGACAGGTCTTCACGTGGGCGAGCAGTACTTC
CDR3aa: CASGGTGLHVGEQYF

v_gene: TRBV28
d_gene: TRBD2
abundance: -
len: 17
j_gene: TRBJ2-1
CDR3nt: TGTGCCAGCAGCTCGACTAGCGGGGACCCCCAGGGCAATGAGCAGTTCTTC
CDR3aa: CASSSTSGDPQGNEQFF

v_gene: TRBV5-1
d_gene: TRBD1
abundance: -
len: 14
j_gene: TRBJ1-1
CDR3nt: TGCGCCAGCAGCACGGACAGGGTTGCGACTGAAGCTTTCTTT
CDR3aa: CASSTDRVATEAFF

v_gene: TRBV6-5
d_gene: -
abundance: -
len: 15
j_gene: TRBJ2-6
CDR3nt: TGTGCCACCATCAGGGGGGTTGTGGGGGCCAACGTCCTGACTTTC
CDR3aa: CATIRGVVGANVLTF

v_gene: TRBV5-1
d_gene: -
abundance: -
len: 12
j_gene: TRBJ1-2
CDR3nt: TGCGCCAGCAGCAACGGGACCGTCGGCTACACCTTC
CDR3aa: CASSNGTVGYTF

v_gene: TRBV5-4
d_gene: TRBD1
abundance: -
len: 17
j_gene: TRBJ2-3
CDR3nt: TGTGCCAGCAGCCCCGGGACAGGGGGATGGGGCACAGATACGCAGTATTTT
CDR3aa: CASSPGTGGWGTDTQYF

v_gene: TRBV18
d_gene: -
abundance: -
len: 14
j_gene: TRBJ2-5
CDR3nt: TGTGCCAGCTCACCATTAGGCTCTCAAGAGACCCAGTACTTC
CDR3aa: CASSPLGSQETQYF

v_gene: TRBV7-8
d_gene: -
abundance: -
len: 14
j_gene: TRBJ1-5
CDR3nt: TGTGCCAGCAGCCTCTGGGGTGGGTCTCAGCCCCAGCATTTT
CDR3aa: CASSLWGGSQPQHF

v_gene: TRBV16
d_gene: TRBD1
abundance: few
len: 17
j_gene: TRBJ1-5
CDR3nt: TGTGCCAGCAGCCATCCCAGGGGGGGTAGTAGCAATCAGCCCCAGCATTTT
CDR3aa: CASSHPRGGSSNQPQHF

v_gene: TRBV24-1
d_gene: TRBD2
abundance: -
len: 17
j_gene: TRBJ2-3
CDR3nt: TGTGCCACCAGTGAGGTCGGACTAGCGGGGAAAATAGATACGCAGTATTTT
CDR3aa: CATSEVGLAGKIDTQYF

v_gene: TRBV28
d_gene: -
abundance: few
len: 14
j_gene: TRBJ2-2
CDR3nt: TGTGCCAGCAGTCTAAATGGGGTCACCGGGGAGCTGTTTTTT
CDR3aa: CASSLNGVTGELFF

v_gene: TRBV7-2
d_gene: -
abundance: -
len: 16
j_gene: TRBJ1-2
CDR3nt: TGTGCCAGCAGCTTAAGTCTTCCCGGCAGCTTCTATGGCTACACCTTC
CDR3aa: CASSLSLPGSFYGYTF

v_gene: TRBV30
d_gene: -
abundance: -
len: 14
j_gene: TRBJ1-5
CDR3nt: TGTGCCTGGAGTGGCGGCGGGGGCCGACAGCCCCAGCATTTT
CDR3aa: CAWSGGGGRQPQHF

v_gene: TRBV5-6
d_gene: TRBD1
abundance: -
len: 14
j_gene: TRBJ1-1
CDR3nt: TGTGCCAGCAGCTTGTCACAGGGGACAACTGAAGCTTTCTTT
CDR3aa: CASSLSQGTTEAFF

v_gene: TRBV24-1
d_gene: -
abundance: -
len: 16
j_gene: TRBJ2-2
CDR3nt: TGTGCCACCAGTGATTTGGACAGCGGTGCGTCCGGGGAGCTGTTTTTT
CDR3aa: CATSDLDSGASGELFF

v_gene: TRBV5-8
d_gene: -
abundance: -
len: 14
j_gene: TRBJ2-2
CDR3nt: TGTGCCAGCAGCTTGGGACGTAACACCGGGGAGCTGTTTTTT
CDR3aa: CASSLGRNTGELFF

v_gene: TRBV6-1
d_gene: -
abundance: -
len: 15
j_gene: TRBJ1-1
CDR3nt: TGTGCCAGCAGTGAACAGATAGTCCTAAGGACTGAAGCTTTCTTT
CDR3aa: CASSEQIVLRTEAFF